A selection of T cell receptor beta chains follows, all from one sample in a study of tumor-infiltrating lymphocytes in oesophageal squamous cell carcinoma. TCRdb fed the PCR reads into MiXCR, producing one record per CDR3 protein. The table has more than 10,000 distinct CDR3 sequences, roughly three fifths seen once. The sequencing sample was made of esophageal tumor tissue. Receptor source: a female donor with esophageal squamous cell carcinoma. CDR3s include the opening cysteine and the closing phenylalanine or tryptophan. D genes are given only for firm matches. Size is stated for part of the rows, as once, few or many counts, or as a class when the clone is expanded.

clone_size: -
j_call: TRBJ2-1
cdr3_length: 17
v_call: TRBV7-3
d_call: TRBD2
cdr3_nt: TGTGCCAGCAGCTCCGCCCAGGGCGGGGGACTTTACAATGAGCAGTTCTTC
cdr3_aa: CASSSAQGGGLYNEQFF

clone_size: -
j_call: TRBJ2-1
cdr3_length: 12
v_call: TRBV7-2
d_call: -
cdr3_nt: TGTGCCAGCAGCTTAGTCTACAATGAGCAGTTCTTC
cdr3_aa: CASSLVYNEQFF

clone_size: -
j_call: TRBJ1-4
cdr3_length: 16
v_call: TRBV6-1
d_call: -
cdr3_nt: TGTGCCAGCAGATACCAGGGAGGGGAAACTAATGAAAAACTGTTTTTT
cdr3_aa: CASRYQGGETNEKLFF

clone_size: few
j_call: TRBJ2-7
cdr3_length: 13
v_call: TRBV7-6
d_call: -
cdr3_nt: TGTGCCAGCAGCTTAGCCTCTCTCGGCGAGCAGTACTTC
cdr3_aa: CASSLASLGEQYF

clone_size: large
j_call: TRBJ2-3
cdr3_length: 13
v_call: TRBV27
d_call: -
cdr3_nt: TGTGCCAGCAGTTTATCGAGGGTGGATACGCAGTATTTT
cdr3_aa: CASSLSRVDTQYF

clone_size: -
j_call: TRBJ2-1
cdr3_length: 15
v_call: TRBV7-2
d_call: -
cdr3_nt: TGTGCCAGCAGCCGGGACCGTCGTTCCTACAATGAGCAGTTCTTC
cdr3_aa: CASSRDRRSYNEQFF

clone_size: -
j_call: TRBJ1-1
cdr3_length: 14
v_call: TRBV7-2
d_call: TRBD1
cdr3_nt: TGTGCCAGCAGCACAGACAGGGGGAACACTGAAGCTTTCTTT
cdr3_aa: CASSTDRGNTEAFF

clone_size: few
j_call: TRBJ2-7
cdr3_length: 14
v_call: TRBV7-6
d_call: TRBD1
cdr3_nt: TGTGCCAGCAGCCTTCGACAGGGAGCCTACGAGCAGTACTTC
cdr3_aa: CASSLRQGAYEQYF

clone_size: -
j_call: TRBJ2-5
cdr3_length: 15
v_call: TRBV5-3
d_call: TRBD2
cdr3_nt: TGTGCCAGCAGCTCTGGGACTAGCGTAGAAGAGACCCAGTACTTC
cdr3_aa: CASSSGTSVEETQYF

clone_size: -
j_call: TRBJ2-4
cdr3_length: 13
v_call: TRBV7-2
d_call: -
cdr3_nt: TGTGCCAGCAGCCCACAATCGAATGACATTCAGTACTTC
cdr3_aa: CASSPQSNDIQYF

clone_size: few
j_call: TRBJ2-7
cdr3_length: 15
v_call: TRBV7-2
d_call: TRBD2
cdr3_nt: TGTGCCAGCAGCCCTGGGACTAGCTCCTACAATGAGCAGTACTTC
cdr3_aa: CASSPGTSSYNEQYF

clone_size: many
j_call: TRBJ1-4
cdr3_length: 13
v_call: TRBV6-1
d_call: -
cdr3_nt: TGTGCCAGCAGTGAAGGGGAGTACGAAAAACTGTTTTTT
cdr3_aa: CASSEGEYEKLFF

clone_size: -
j_call: TRBJ1-3
cdr3_length: 18
v_call: TRBV7-9
d_call: -
cdr3_nt: TGTGCCAGCAGCCCACCCCTAGCGAGAAATGCTCGGAGAAACACCATATATTTT
cdr3_aa: CASSPPLARNARRNTIYF

clone_size: few
j_call: TRBJ2-5
cdr3_length: 14
v_call: TRBV7-9
d_call: -
cdr3_nt: TGTGCCAGCAGCAAGCGGGCCGGCCAAGAGACCCAGTACTTC
cdr3_aa: CASSKRAGQETQYF

clone_size: few
j_call: TRBJ2-1
cdr3_length: 16
v_call: TRBV7-5
d_call: -
cdr3_nt: -
cdr3_aa: CISVPAARDIYNEQFF